The 2 T cell receptor beta chains listed next were all sequenced from one sample in a study of CD8 T cells in ankylosing spondylitis. Findings of the study overall: Within ankylosing spondylitis blood, a TCR beta motif made up of roughly eight highly homologous variants appeared to be characteristic.

Antigen specificity for these receptors is unknown. TCRdb re-analysed the 5' RACE reads in MiXCR, keeping a single row per CDR3 protein. The sample lists roughly 370,000 distinct CDR3 sequences, approximately 20% occurring once. The specimen sequenced was blood, either unsorted or a sorted T cell fraction (not recorded which). These receptors originate from a male donor with ankylosing spondylitis.

This CDR3 reads CASSLGSGTSDEQFF. The CDR3, as DNA: TGTGCCAGCAGCTTAGGTTCCGGGACTAGCGACGAGCAGTTCTTC. This chain connects TRBV13 to TRBJ2-1, with 10 bases aligning to TRBD2. Losses at the gene ends were 0 bases for V and 10 bases for J; bases not matched to a gene: 6. The CDR3 sequence is 15 residues long. Per germline, CDR1 PRHDT and CDR2 FYEKMQ (reference sequence). The whole variable domain, remainder taken from reference TRBV13 and TRBJ2-1, is AAGVIQSPRHLIKEKRETATLKCYPIPRHDTVYWYQQGPGQDPQFLISFYEKMQSDKGSIPDRFSAQQFSDYHSELNMSSLELGDSALYFCASSLGSGTSDEQFFGPGTRLTVL.

The chain is built from TRBV7-2 and TRBJ1-3; D is ambiguous. The CDR3 runs to 16 residues. The germline CDR1 and CDR2 sequences are SGHTA and FQGNSA. V was clipped by 2 bases and J by 0 bases, with 11 bases between them. The CDR3 nucleotides are TGTGCCAGCAGCTTAAATAGGGCCGACTCTGGAAACACCATATATTTT. The encoded protein is CASSLNRADSGNTIYF.